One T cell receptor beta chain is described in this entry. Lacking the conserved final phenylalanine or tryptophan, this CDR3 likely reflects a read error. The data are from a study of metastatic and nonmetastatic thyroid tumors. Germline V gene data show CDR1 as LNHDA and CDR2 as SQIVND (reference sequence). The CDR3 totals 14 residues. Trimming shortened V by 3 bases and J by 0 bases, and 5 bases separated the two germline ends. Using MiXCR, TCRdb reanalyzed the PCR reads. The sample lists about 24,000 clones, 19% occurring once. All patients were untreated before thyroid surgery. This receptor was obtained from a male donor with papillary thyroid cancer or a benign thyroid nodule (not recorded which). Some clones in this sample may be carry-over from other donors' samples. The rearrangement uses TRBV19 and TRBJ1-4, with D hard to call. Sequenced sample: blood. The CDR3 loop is CASSISATNEKLFI. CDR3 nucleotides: TGTGCCAGTAGTATTAGCGCAACTAATGAAAAACTGTTTATT.